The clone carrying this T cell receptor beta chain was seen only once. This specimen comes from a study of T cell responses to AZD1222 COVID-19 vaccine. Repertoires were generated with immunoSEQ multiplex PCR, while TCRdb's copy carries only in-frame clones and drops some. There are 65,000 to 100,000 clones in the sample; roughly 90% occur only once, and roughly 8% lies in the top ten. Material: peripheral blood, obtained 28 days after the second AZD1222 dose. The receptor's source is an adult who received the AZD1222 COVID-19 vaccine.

The CDR3 here is CASSQTRTSGVYEQFF. For the CDR3, the DNA is TGTGCCAGCAGCCAAACGCGGACTAGCGGGGTATATGAGCAGTTCTTC. This chain uses TRBV3-1 (or the pseudogene TRBV3-2) with TRBJ2-1; TRBD2 aligns across 12 bases. CDR3 length: 16 amino acids. The germline gives CDR1 LGHDT, CDR2 YNNKEL (reference sequence). Losses at the gene ends were 2 bases for V and 8 bases for J; bases not matched to a gene: 7.